The entry that follows covers one T cell receptor (beta chain) sequence. These data are taken from a study of cytomegalovirus exposure and HLA in healthy donors. PCR employed 60 Vbeta and 13 Jbeta primers. Profiling relied on immunoSEQ multiplex PCR, and the TCRdb table lists in-frame clones only, not all of them. The sample shows 200,000 to 250,000 clones, less than 80% of them seen only once. Germline V gene sequence: CDR1 MNHEY, CDR2 SMNVEV (reference sequence). Trimming pared 3 bases from V and 0 bases from J, leaving 11 bases between. CDR3 length: 15 amino acids. V is TRBV27 and J is TRBJ1-2, with a tentative D call TRBD1 (5 bases). The sequenced sample was PBMCs. The source of this sequence is a girl aged 2-10 years in good health and CMV-seronegative. CDR3 DNA sequence: TGTGCCAGCAGTTTTTCGGGAGGGGCTAACTATGGCTACACCTTC. Its translation: CASSFSGGANYGYTF.